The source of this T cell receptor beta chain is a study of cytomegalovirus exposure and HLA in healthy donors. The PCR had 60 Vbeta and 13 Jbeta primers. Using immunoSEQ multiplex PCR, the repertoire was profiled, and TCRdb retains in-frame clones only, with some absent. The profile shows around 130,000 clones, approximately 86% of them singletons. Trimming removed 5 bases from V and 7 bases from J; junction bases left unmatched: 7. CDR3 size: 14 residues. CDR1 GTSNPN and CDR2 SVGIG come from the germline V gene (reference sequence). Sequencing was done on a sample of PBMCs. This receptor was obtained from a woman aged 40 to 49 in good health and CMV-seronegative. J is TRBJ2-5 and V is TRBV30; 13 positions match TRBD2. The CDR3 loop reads CAWSTSGRWGTQYF. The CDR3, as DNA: TGTGCCTGGTCGACTAGCGGGAGGTGGGGGACCCAGTACTTC.